The 28 T cell receptor beta chains below come from one sample, sequenced in a study of beta chain features in type 1 diabetes. As every portion of the isolated RNA was reverse transcribed, the sequencing read expressed TCRB transcripts. The method was immunoSEQ multiplex PCR; TCRdb's version includes in-frame clones alone and lacks a portion of them. The sample comprises 400,000 or so clones, over 8.5% of which are singletons, and 0.45% to 0.65% rests with the top ten. General study findings and limits: TCRB CDR3 length was moderately but significantly reduced in all four CD4+ subsets of Type 1 diabetes patients.

No antigen is known for these receptors. Sequencing input: central memory CD4+ T cells from blood. These receptors all come from a man younger than 45 with type 1 diabetes.

This clone turned up a few times. The CDR3 here is CASSLGSNTEAFF. CDR3 sequence (DNA): TGTGCCAGCAGCTTGGGGTCGAACACTGAAGCTTTCTTT. The rearrangement joins TRBV7-2 to TRBJ1-1, with D uncertain. V dropped 3 bases and J dropped 1 base, with 6 bases sitting between them. The CDR3 is 13 residues long. Germline CDR1 is SGHTA and CDR2 is FQGNSA.

The chain joins TRBV2 to TRBJ2-5, with D perhaps matching TRBD2 (6 bases). The tail of the sequence fits TRBJ2-7 better, so the J call may be wrong. There are 14 residues in the CDR3. Germline values: CDR1 SNHLY, CDR2 FYNNEI. The CDR3 reads CASREGSNSYEQYF. The CDR3 region has the DNA TGTGCCAGCAGGGAGGGGTCTAACTCCTACGAGCAGTACTTC.

This clone has just a few counts. The rearrangement joins TRBV11-1 to TRBJ1-5; 8 positions match TRBD1. The V gene end was trimmed by 5 bases and the J gene end by 7 bases; junction bases not matched to a gene: 7. Germline CDR1 reads SGHAT; CDR2 reads FQDESV (reference sequence). The CDR3 has 14 residues. The CDR3 DNA follows: TGTGCCAGCAGCCTCGGACAGGGAGGGCAGCCCCAGCATTTT. Its translation: CASSLGQGGQPQHF.

This clone showed up many times. The V gene is TRBV19, the J gene TRBJ1-5; no definite D call. Germline loops: CDR1 LNHDA, CDR2 SQIVND (reference sequence). This CDR3 region has 14 residues. Trimming removed 5 bases at V and 7 bases at J, with 15 bases between. CDR3 protein: CASSWGNSGQPQHF. The CDR3 DNA reads TGTGCCAGTAGTTGGGGTAACAGCGGACAGCCCCAGCATTTT.

This clone was detected ten times or more. The chain employs TRBV28 and TRBJ2-3, with 7 bases identical to TRBD1. The CDR3 sequence is 16 residues long. J was trimmed by 0 bases and V by 4 bases; bases with no gene match: 7. CDR1 is MDHEN and CDR2 is SYDVKM in the germline V gene. CDR3 loop: CASSSSVGQSTDTQYF. CDR3 DNA sequence: TGTGCCAGCAGTTCATCGGTGGGACAGAGCACAGATACGCAGTATTTT. Full variable domain (rest looked up from reference TRBV28 and TRBJ2-3): DVKVTQSSRYLVKRTGEKVFLECVQDMDHENMFWYRQDPGLGLRLIYFSYDVKMKEKGDIPEGYSVSREKKERFSLILESASTNQTSMYLCASSSSVGQSTDTQYFGPGTRLTVL.

This clone was counted at least ten times. The rearrangement joins TRBV7-9 to TRBJ1-2, with a tentative D call TRBD1 (6 bases). Trimming shortened V by 5 bases and J by 0 bases, and 13 bases separated the two germline ends. This CDR3 has 15 amino acids. Germline V CDR1 and CDR2: SEHNR, FQNEAQ (reference sequence). CDR3 bases: TGTGCCAGCAGCCGAGGGGGTTGGTCTAACTATGGCTACACCTTC. It encodes CASSRGGWSNYGYTF.

This clone was recorded many times. This chain joins TRBV28 and TRBJ2-1; 11 nucleotides match TRBD2. V shed 7 bases, J shed 6 bases, and the junction held 14 bases outside the gene matches. This CDR3 spans 17 amino acids. The germline V gene encodes CDR1 MDHEN and CDR2 SYDVKM. CDR3 loop: CASKRLAGSEDANEQFF. The CDR3, as DNA: TGTGCCAGCAAACGACTAGCGGGATCCGAGGACGCCAATGAGCAGTTCTTC.

The V call is TRBV27, the J call TRBJ1-5; unclear D gene. Trimming removed 3 bases from V and 0 bases from J, with 12 bases in between. CDR1 is MNHEY, CDR2 SMNVEV, per germline (reference sequence). This CDR3 contains 16 residues. Written as DNA, the CDR3 is TGTGCCAGCAGTTTGAGCATGGACGGTAGCAATCAGCCCCAGCATTTT. Its translation: CASSLSMDGSNQPQHF.

This clone was observed a few times. The V call is TRBV5-6, the J call TRBJ2-3, with 8 nucleotides matching TRBD1. The V and J ends lost 4 bases and 8 bases, in that order; junction bases with no gene match: 9. CDR3 size: 14 residues. CDR1 is SGHDT, CDR2 YYEEEE, per germline. CDR3: CASSPGGVSRTQYF. The CDR3 nucleotides are TGTGCCAGCAGCCCAGGGGGCGTTTCCCGTACGCAGTATTTT.

This clone was observed a few times. The chain uses TRBV10-3 and TRBJ1-1, with D maybe TRBD1 (6 bases). The CDR3 loop spans 13 amino acids. V was clipped by 7 bases and J by 4 bases, with 13 bases between them. Germline values: CDR1 ENHRY, CDR2 SYGVKD. CDR3 residues: CAITPTGLTEAFF. In nucleotides, the CDR3 is TGTGCCATCACTCCAACAGGGCTCACTGAAGCTTTCTTT.

This chain connects TRBV30 to TRBJ1-1, with 7 bases fitting TRBD1. Germline CDR1 reads GTSNPN; CDR2 reads SVGIG (reference sequence). Trimming took 6 bases from V and 3 from J; bases not matched to a gene: 7. The CDR3 is 13 residues long. CDR3 nucleotides: TGTGCCTGTGCAGGACAGGCCTACACTGAAGCTTTCTTT. Encoded protein: CACAGQAYTEAFF.

The chain joins TRBV6-1 to TRBJ2-5, with D unresolved. CDR3 length equals 15 residues. V was trimmed by 1 base and J by 2 bases, leaving 11 bases between them. Germline-derived CDR1 and CDR2 are MNHNS and SASEGT. The CDR3 loop is CASSEGPALQETQYF. The CDR3 DNA is TGTGCCAGCAGTGAAGGTCCGGCGCTTCAAGAGACCCAGTACTTC.

The rearrangement joins TRBV15 to TRBJ1-3, with D possibly TRBD1 on 5 matching bases. CDR3 length equals 14 residues. Trimming pared 4 bases from V and 2 bases from J, leaving 9 bases between. Germline lookup yields CDR1 LNHNV and CDR2 YYDKDF (reference sequence). The DNA for the CDR3 is TGTGCCACCAGCACCAGGGTGGCTGGAAACACCATATATTTT. It translates to CATSTRVAGNTIYF. The full variable domain, its missing parts supplied by reference TRBV15 and TRBJ1-3, is DAMVIQNPRYQVTQFGKPVTLSCSQTLNHNVMYWYQQKSSQAPKLLFHYYDKDFNNEADTPDNFQSRRPNTSFCFLDIRSPGLGDTAMYLCATSTRVAGNTIYFGEGSWLTVV.

The table lists this clone with a few counts. The chain couples TRBV4-2 to TRBJ1-5; D gene uncertain. Trimming removed 0 bases at V and 5 bases at J, with 11 bases between. This CDR3 is built from 15 residues. Germline V lookup: CDR1 LGHNA, CDR2 YNFKEQ. For the CDR3, the DNA is TGTGCCAGCAGCCAAGATCAAGAATCCTATCAGCCCCAGCATTTT. Translating it yields CASSQDQESYQPQHF.

The count of this clone is one. CDR3 sequence reads: CASARREATYNEQFF. Written as DNA, the CDR3 is TGTGCCAGCGCTAGGCGGGAGGCCACCTACAATGAGCAGTTCTTC. V and J are TRBV28 and TRBJ2-1, with 8 bases identical to TRBD2. The CDR3 contains 15 residues. Germline V gives CDR1 MDHEN, CDR2 SYDVKM. The trim removed 8 bases at V and 2 bases at J, leaving 8 bases unmatched.

This clone was counted a few times. This chain joins TRBV7-6 and TRBJ2-3; 7 nucleotides align to TRBD2. The CDR3 runs to 16 residues. V trimming: 4 bases; J trimming: 2 bases; junction bases outside the gene matches: 9. CDR1 SGHVS and CDR2 FNYEAQ come from the germline V gene. CDR3 amino acids: CASSSMGGGTTDTQYF. The CDR3, as DNA: TGTGCCAGCAGCTCTATGGGGGGAGGGACCACAGATACGCAGTATTTT. Full variable domain (remainder filled in from reference TRBV7-6 and TRBJ2-3): GAGVSQSPRYKVTKRGQDVALRCDPISGHVSLYWYRQALGQGPEFLTYFNYEAQQDKSGLPNDRFSAERPEGSISTLTIQRTEQRDSAMYRCASSSMGGGTTDTQYFGPGTRLTVL.

This clone was seen a handful of times. V is TRBV7-2 and J is TRBJ2-7; D uncertain. CDR1 and CDR2 (germline): SGHTA, FQGNSA. The CDR3 consists of 14 residues. Between the trimmed V and J ends, which lost 7 bases and 4 bases, there was a span of 17 bases. In DNA, the CDR3 is TGTGCCAGCACCAATTTCCAAGCTGTATACGAGCAGTACTTC. Amino acids: CASTNFQAVYEQYF.

This clone was counted only a few times. The chain uses TRBV5-1 and TRBJ1-2, with D perhaps TRBD1 (5 bases). CDR1 is SGHRS, CDR2 YFSETQ, per germline. CDR3 length: 14 amino acids. The ends were cut back, 5 bases at V and 8 bases at J, with 19 bases in the middle. DNA of the CDR3: TGCGCCAGCAGACTCCTCCCGGGACCGCGGGGCTACACCTTC. It is translated as CASRLLPGPRGYTF.

There are a few counts of this clone. The chain carries TRBV6-5 and TRBJ1-5; D remains ambiguous. CDR3 length: 13 residues. Per the germline V gene, CDR1 is MNHEY and CDR2 is SVGAGI. The V end was cut by 5 bases, the J end by 10 bases, with 15 bases between. The CDR3, as DNA: TGTGCCAGCAGTGAAGCGGGTATTGGCCCCCAGCATTTT. Translating gives CASSEAGIGPQHF.

This clone was counted at least ten times. V gene TRBV9 combines with J gene TRBJ2-3; 11 bases align to TRBD2. V lost 1 base and J lost 0; bases outside the gene matches: 7. Germline V gives CDR1 SGDLS, CDR2 YYNGEE. The CDR3 is 18 residues long. In DNA form, the CDR3 reads TGTGCCAGCAGCGTAAATGGGGGACTAGCGGCGAGCACAGATACGCAGTATTTT. This gives the protein CASSVNGGLAASTDTQYF.

A few counts support this clone. The germline gene is not matched at one end of the junction; a read error may be the cause. The chain joins TRBV28 to TRBJ1-1; D is unclear. CDR1 is MDHEN, CDR2 SYDVKM, per germline. This CDR3 is 11 amino acids long. The CDR3 region is CACRLNTEAFF. The CDR3 nucleotides read TGTGCCTGCAGATTGAACACTGAAGCTTTCTTT. The variable domain in full, completed from reference TRBV28 and TRBJ1-1, reads DVKVTQSSRYLVKRTGEKVFLECVQDMDHENMFWYRQDPGLGLRLIYFSYDVKMKEKGDIPEGYSVSREKKERFSLILESASTNQTSMYLCACRLNTEAFFGQGTRLTVV.

This clone was observed at least ten times. The gene calls are TRBV7-2 and TRBJ2-3; the D call may be TRBD1 or TRBD2 (5 bases each). The CDR3 runs 14 residues. V lost 4 bases to trimming and J lost 5 bases, with 13 bases between them. Germline V gene sequence: CDR1 SGHTA, CDR2 FQGNSA. The CDR3: CASSYWRGGDTQYF. CDR3 nucleotide sequence: TGTGCCAGCAGCTATTGGCGTGGGGGAGATACGCAGTATTTT.

This clone was seen ten or more times. CDR3 sequence reads: CASSLQPERGRGNEQFF. The DNA for the CDR3 is TGTGCCAGCAGCCTCCAACCCGAGAGGGGACGGGGCAATGAGCAGTTCTTC. V and J are TRBV7-2 and TRBJ2-1; D tentatively fits TRBD1 or TRBD2 (5 bases each). V was trimmed by 5 bases and J by 6 bases, leaving 23 bases between them. The germline gives CDR1 SGHTA, CDR2 FQGNSA. The CDR3 has 17 residues.

In this sample, this clone turned up a few times. The V call is TRBV7-2, the J call TRBJ2-5, with D perhaps TRBD1 (6 bases). Trimming left V 4 bases short and J 5 bases short, with 14 bases between. The germline V gene encodes CDR1 SGHTA and CDR2 FQGNSA. The CDR3 is 14 amino acids. This CDR3 reads CASSSPTGTETQYF. DNA for the CDR3: TGTGCCAGCAGCTCCCCAACAGGGACCGAGACCCAGTACTTC.

A few counts support this clone. The chain has TRBV27 and TRBJ1-1, with 7 positions matching TRBD1. The length of the CDR3 is 14 residues. The J segment lost 2 bases and the V segment lost 5 bases, leaving 5 bases of the junction unmatched. CDR1 is MNHEY, CDR2 SMNVEV, per germline (reference sequence). CDR3 DNA: TGTGCCAGCAGTAGGACAGGAGCAAACACTGAAGCTTTCTTT. Translation gives CASSRTGANTEAFF.

This clone was counted only a few times. V gene TRBV27 combines with J gene TRBJ2-3; TRBD2 matches at 13 bases. After removal of 2 bases from V and 11 bases from J, the junction contained 13 bases not matched to a gene. CDR1 is MNHEY, CDR2 SMNVEV, per germline (reference sequence). The CDR3 loop spans 17 amino acids. CDR3 protein: CASSLTLGLAGRYGQYF. The CDR3 bases are TGTGCCAGCAGTTTAACCTTGGGACTAGCGGGACGATACGGGCAGTATTTT.

The J gene is TRBJ1-4, the V gene TRBV7-9, with 8 bases that match TRBD1. V shed 1 base and J 4 bases; nucleotides not matched to a gene: 5. Germline assignment: CDR1 SEHNR and CDR2 FQNEAQ (reference sequence). This CDR3 is 16 amino acids long. In DNA form, the CDR3 reads TGTGCCAGCAGCTTAGTTCGGGACAGGAGTAATGAAAAACTGTTTTTT. It codes for CASSLVRDRSNEKLFF.

This clone came up a few times. The CDR3 DNA reads as TGTGCCAGCAGCGTATTAGGGACTAAGGCAGATACGCAGTATTTT. Encoded protein: CASSVLGTKADTQYF. This chain uses TRBV9 with TRBJ2-3; 7 bases line up with TRBD2. Trimming cost V 1 base and J 4 bases; bases outside gene matches: 6. Germline loops: CDR1 SGDLS, CDR2 YYNGEE. There are 15 residues in the CDR3.